The T cell receptor (beta chain) under discussion was sequenced for a study of identical twins. Via MiXCR, TCRdb re-called the 5' RACE reads, giving one row per CDR3 protein. The sample holds roughly 220,000 distinct CDR3 sequences; 5% to 7% are singletons and the top ten take just over 14%. Healthy Caucasian individuals made up all the donors. This clonotype was found a few times. V was trimmed by 6 bases and J by 2 bases, leaving 7 bases between them. The CDR3 loop spans 12 amino acids. Germline V CDR1 and CDR2: SEHNR, FQNEAQ (reference sequence). The data also belong to a second study, concerning T cells expressing NK-cell markers. That work adds: Among eight sequenced donors, seven carried HCMV seropositivity while one was seronegative.

The rearrangement uses TRBV7-9 and TRBJ1-1, with TRBD1 as a possible D gene (5 bases). The material sequenced was CD8+ T cells sorted from blood. The receptor comes from a woman in her late teens or twenties in good health. The CDR3 region is CASRDSNTEAFF. The CDR3 coding sequence is TGTGCCAGCAGAGACAGCAACACTGAAGCTTTCTTT. Looking up the rest from reference TRBV7-9 and TRBJ1-1 gives the full variable domain: DTGVSQNPRHKITKRGQNVTFRCDPISEHNRLYWYRQTLGQGPEFLTYFQNEAQLEKSRLLSDRFSAERPKGSFSTLEIQRTEQGDSAMYLCASRDSNTEAFFGQGTRLTVV.